This T cell receptor beta chain was sequenced during a study of blood T cell repertoires in COVID-19. Whole-study context: Samples representing acute and convalescent COVID-19 were sourced from the United States, Italy and Spain. Nucleic acid was either cDNA or gDNA, and it came from T cells, B-cell-depleted T cells, or PBMCs.

V lost 0 bases, J lost 2 bases, and 7 bases lay in between. CDR1 and CDR2 from the germline V gene are LGHNA and YNFKEQ. The CDR3 runs to 15 residues. Authors' methods: Amplification with reference gene primers provided the estimates of nucleated cell counts. The data were produced by immunoSEQ multiplex PCR, yet TCRdb's version contains in-frame clones alone and is incomplete. V and J calls and clone size are as listed in that table; D and trimming were resolved from the DNA. Here the sample spans about 490,000 clones, over 75% being singletons. Sequencing was done on a sample of peripheral blood. V usage is TRBV4-2 and J usage is TRBJ2-2; D may be TRBD2 (6 bases). The receptor was isolated from a human donor in a cohort sampled during active COVID-19. The CDR3 bases are TGTGCCAGCAGCCAAGAAGGGACTAACACCGGGGAGCTGTTTTTT. It specifies CASSQEGTNTGELFF.